This T cell receptor (beta chain) is from a study of glioma-infiltrating T cells after dendritic cell vaccination. Study-level results: Higher pretreatment TIL content predicted longer progression-free time and survival.

The time point here: after dendritic cell vaccination, including at tumor progression/relapse. PBMC sampling occurred before vaccination, two weeks after the third dose, and at progression. A remark on this clone: Its specificity is not known.

Input was 2 ug genomic DNA, or all available if less. The PCR used 60 V beta and 13 J beta primers. The protocol was immunoSEQ multiplex PCR, while the TCRdb copy is restricted to in-frame clones and leaves out a portion. This sample yields 72,000 or so clones, of which about nine tenths are seen a single time; around 2.1% belongs to the top ten. V lost 3 bases and J lost 5, with 8 bases in between. The CDR3 length is 12 residues. Per the germline V gene, CDR1 is SQVTM and CDR2 is ANQGSEA. Sequenced material: blood, taken after dendritic cell vaccination. The chain is built from TRBV29-1 and TRBJ2-1; D unresolved. The TCR was taken from a human donor with glioblastoma. The CDR3 loop reads CSVEATDNEQFF. The DNA of the CDR3 is TGCAGCGTTGAGGCAACAGACAATGAGCAGTTCTTC.